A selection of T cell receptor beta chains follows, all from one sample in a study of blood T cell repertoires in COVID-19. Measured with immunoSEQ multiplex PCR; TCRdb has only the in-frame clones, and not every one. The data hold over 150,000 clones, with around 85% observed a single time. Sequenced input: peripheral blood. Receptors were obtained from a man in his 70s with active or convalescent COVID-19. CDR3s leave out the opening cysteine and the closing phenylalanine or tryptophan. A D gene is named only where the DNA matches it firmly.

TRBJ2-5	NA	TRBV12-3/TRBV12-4	ASSLLGGGTQY
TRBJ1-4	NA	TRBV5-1	ASSLEGAGSEKLF
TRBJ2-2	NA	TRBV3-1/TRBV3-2	ASSVEGRELF
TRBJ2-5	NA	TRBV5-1	ASSLGTRGVETQY
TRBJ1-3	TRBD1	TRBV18	ASSPSGGLLRSGNTIY
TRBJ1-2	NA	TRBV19	ASSIPGRSGYGYT
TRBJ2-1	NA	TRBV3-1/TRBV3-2	ASSQRTGEQF
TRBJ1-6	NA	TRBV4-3	ASSQGGPPLH
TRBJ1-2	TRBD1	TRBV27	ASSPGEAGGRYGYT
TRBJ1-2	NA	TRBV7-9	ASSLGTNLYGYT
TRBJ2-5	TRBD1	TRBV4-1	ASSRRTGETQY
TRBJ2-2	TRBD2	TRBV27	ASSHYSGRAYGELF
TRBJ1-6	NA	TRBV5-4	ASSLRQINNSPLH
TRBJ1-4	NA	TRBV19	ASSIRDLTNEKLF
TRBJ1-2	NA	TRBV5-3	ARRRRRLNYGYT
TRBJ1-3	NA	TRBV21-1	ASSKEEGLGISGNTIY
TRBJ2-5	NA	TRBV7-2	ASSPRRVRQETQY
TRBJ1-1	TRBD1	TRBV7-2	ASSSTGAAGIEAF
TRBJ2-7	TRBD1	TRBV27	ASSTGQAGSYEQY
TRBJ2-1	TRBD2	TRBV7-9	ASSYNLAGDNEQF
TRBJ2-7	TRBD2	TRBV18	ASSEKLAGRPPHEQY
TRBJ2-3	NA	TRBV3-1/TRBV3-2	ASSHGVTDTQY